The 9 T cell receptor beta chains below were found in one sample sequenced in a study of PD-1 blockade in classical Hodgkin lymphoma. All trial patients relapsed after autologous stem cell transplantation. Method: immunoSEQ multiplex PCR; TCRdb's copy keeps in-frame clones and lacks some. The sample records some 13,000 clones, around 90% being singletons. The specimen was peripheral blood mononuclear cells (PBMCs), collected at baseline. Every receptor here comes from a human donor with classical Hodgkin lymphoma.

This rearrangement joins TRBV19 to TRBJ2-1; D is perhaps TRBD1 (5 bases). Germline V lookup: CDR1 LNHDA, CDR2 SQIVND (reference sequence). The CDR3 extends over 18 amino acids. Trimming cost V 2 bases and J 0 bases, with 17 bases left between them. The CDR3 nucleotides are TGTGCCAGTAGTATAATCCAGGCAGGGCCAAGCTCCTACAATGAGCAGTTCTTC. This translates into CASSIIQAGPSSYNEQFF.

On this clone: Other DNA sequences in this sample translate to the same CDR3. The genes are TRBV5-1 and TRBJ2-2; D gene ambiguous. This CDR3 comprises 14 residues. Trimming shortened V by 0 bases and J by 1 base, and 4 bases separated the two germline ends. CDR1 is SGHRS, CDR2 YFSETQ, per germline. The CDR3 DNA reads as TGCGCCAGCAGCTTGGAAGGGAACACCGGGGAGCTGTTTTTT. Its translation is CASSLEGNTGELFF.

The chain recombines TRBV7-6 with TRBJ2-7; 11 bases are a match to TRBD1. V was clipped by 2 bases and J by 3 bases; unmatched bases: 6. Germline values: CDR1 SGHVS, CDR2 FNYEAQ. The CDR3 covers 16 residues. CDR3: CASSLIPGTGGYEQYF. As DNA, the CDR3 is TGTGCCAGCAGCTTAATCCCCGGGACAGGGGGCTACGAGCAGTACTTC.

The rearrangement joins TRBV6-6 to TRBJ2-7, with TRBD1 identical over 8 bases. CDR3 size: 13 residues. With V trimmed by 7 bases and J by 5 bases, 7 bases remained unmatched. The germline gives CDR1 MNHNY, CDR2 SVGAGI (reference sequence). CDR3 amino acids: CASNQDRAHEQYF. The CDR3 coding sequence is TGTGCCAGCAACCAGGACAGGGCCCACGAGCAGTACTTC.

The rearrangement links TRBV7-6 to TRBJ2-7; 8 nucleotides match TRBD1. The CDR3 covers 14 residues. Germline V lookup: CDR1 SGHVS, CDR2 FNYEAQ. V shed 4 bases, J shed 3 bases, and the junction held 5 bases outside the gene matches. CDR3 region: CASSSGTGNYEQYF. The CDR3 DNA sequence: TGTGCCAGCAGCTCTGGGACAGGAAACTACGAGCAGTACTTC. The entire variable domain, with the rest obtained from reference TRBV7-6 and TRBJ2-7, is as follows: GAGVSQSPRYKVTKRGQDVALRCDPISGHVSLYWYRQALGQGPEFLTYFNYEAQQDKSGLPNDRFSAERPEGSISTLTIQRTEQRDSAMYRCASSSGTGNYEQYFGPGTRLTVT.

V usage is TRBV7-8 and J usage is TRBJ2-7; 9 positions agree with TRBD1. V lost 4 bases to trimming and J lost 3 bases; unmatched junction nucleotides: 7. This CDR3 comprises 15 residues. CDR1 and CDR2 (germline): SGHVS, FQNEAQ. CDR3 sequence: CASSSHRDRVYEQYF. The CDR3 DNA is TGTGCCAGCAGCTCTCACCGGGACAGGGTCTACGAGCAGTACTTC.

This clone was detected once. This chain links TRBV7-9 with TRBJ1-2, with D unclear. Germline loops: CDR1 SEHNR, CDR2 FQNEAQ (reference sequence). V dropped 4 bases and J dropped 4 bases, with 19 bases sitting between them. The CDR3 totals 16 residues. The CDR3 here is CASSSATPRGTYGYTF. In nucleotides, the CDR3 is TGTGCCAGCAGCTCGGCGACTCCCCGAGGTACCTATGGCTACACCTTC.

This chain uses TRBV5-1 with TRBJ1-4, with TRBD1 as a possible D gene (5 bases). CDR3 length: 16 residues. V was clipped by 0 bases and J by 4 bases, with 13 bases between them. From germline, CDR1 is SGHRS and CDR2 YFSETQ. The DNA of the CDR3 is TGCGCCAGCAGCTTGGCAGCTCTGGGGGGTAATGAAAAACTGTTTTTT. Translated, it gives CASSLAALGGNEKLFF.

V and J are TRBV6-4 and TRBJ2-3, with D unclear. Looked up from germline, CDR1 is MRHNA and CDR2 is SNTAGT. V was pared by 2 bases and J by 1 base, with 10 bases between. The CDR3 is 15 amino acids. Here the CDR3 DNA reads TGTGCCAGCAGTGACCGGGCCAGCGGCACAGATACGCAGTATTTT. It encodes CASSDRASGTDTQYF.